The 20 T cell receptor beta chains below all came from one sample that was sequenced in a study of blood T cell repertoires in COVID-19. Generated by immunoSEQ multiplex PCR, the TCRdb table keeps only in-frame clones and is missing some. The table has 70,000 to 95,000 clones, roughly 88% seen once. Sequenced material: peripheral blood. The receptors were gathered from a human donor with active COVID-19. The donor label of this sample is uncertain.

The CDR3 nucleotides read TGTGCCAGCAGCCAAGACATGAACACTGAAGCTTTCTTT. Translated: CASSQDMNTEAFF. The rearrangement joins TRBV4-2 to TRBJ1-1; D unclear. V was trimmed by 0 bases and J by 0 bases, leaving 2 bases between them. The CDR3 covers 13 residues. The V gene's germline CDR1 is LGHNA and CDR2 YNFKEQ.

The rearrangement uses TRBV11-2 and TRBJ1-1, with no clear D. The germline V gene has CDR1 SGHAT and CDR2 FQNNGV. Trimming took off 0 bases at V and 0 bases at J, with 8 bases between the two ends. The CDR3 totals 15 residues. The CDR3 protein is CASSLDARMNTEAFF. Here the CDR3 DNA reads TGTGCCAGCAGCTTAGATGCCAGGATGAACACTGAAGCTTTCTTT.

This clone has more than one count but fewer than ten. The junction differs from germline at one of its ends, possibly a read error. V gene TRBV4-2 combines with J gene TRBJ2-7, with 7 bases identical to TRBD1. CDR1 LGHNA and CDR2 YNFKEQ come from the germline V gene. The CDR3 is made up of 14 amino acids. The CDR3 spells CASSPTGASSEQYF. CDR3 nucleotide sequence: TGTGCCAGCAGCCCTACAGGGGCCTCCTCCGAGCAGTACTTC.

The CDR3 DNA follows: TGCGCCAGCAGCCAAGACCGGAGCTCCTATAATTCACCCCTCCACTTT. It translates to CASSQDRSSYNSPLHF. This chain joins TRBV4-1 and TRBJ1-6; D is ambiguous. The germline gives CDR1 MGHRA, CDR2 YSYEKL. The CDR3 length is 16 residues. Trimming removed 0 bases from V and 0 bases from J, with 6 bases in between.

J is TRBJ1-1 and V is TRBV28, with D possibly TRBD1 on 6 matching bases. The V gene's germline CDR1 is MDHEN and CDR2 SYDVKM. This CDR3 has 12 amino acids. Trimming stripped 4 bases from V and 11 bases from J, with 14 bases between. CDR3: CASSWGQGGAFF. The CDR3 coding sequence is TGTGCCAGCAGTTGGGGGCAGGGAGGGGCTTTCTTT.

This CDR3 is CASSLGMGGIPGELFF. The CDR3 DNA reads TGTGCCAGCAGCTTAGGGATGGGGGGAATCCCCGGGGAGCTGTTTTTT. This chain uses TRBV7-3 with TRBJ2-2; D is perhaps TRBD2 (6 bases). The germline V gene encodes CDR1 SGHTA and CDR2 FQGTGA. This CDR3 is built from 16 residues. V lost 2 bases and J lost 6, with 16 bases in between. Drawing the rest from reference TRBV7-3 and TRBJ2-2, the complete variable domain is GAGVSQTPSNKVTEKGKYVELRCDPISGHTALYWYRQSLGQGPEFLIYFQGTGAADDSGLPNDRFFAVRPEGSVSTLKIQRTERGDSAVYLCASSLGMGGIPGELFFGEGSRLTVL.

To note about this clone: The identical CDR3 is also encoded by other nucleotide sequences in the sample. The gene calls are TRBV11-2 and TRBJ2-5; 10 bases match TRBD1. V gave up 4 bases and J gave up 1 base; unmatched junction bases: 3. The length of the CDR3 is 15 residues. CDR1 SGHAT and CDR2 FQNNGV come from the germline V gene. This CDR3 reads CASSSRDRGQETQYF. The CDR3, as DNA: TGTGCCAGCAGCTCCAGGGACAGGGGCCAAGAGACCCAGTACTTC.

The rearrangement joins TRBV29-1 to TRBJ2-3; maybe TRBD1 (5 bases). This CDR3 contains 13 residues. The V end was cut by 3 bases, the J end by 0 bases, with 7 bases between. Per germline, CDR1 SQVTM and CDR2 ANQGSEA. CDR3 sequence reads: CSVEGPSTDTQYF. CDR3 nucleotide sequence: TGCAGCGTTGAGGGGCCGAGCACAGATACGCAGTATTTT.

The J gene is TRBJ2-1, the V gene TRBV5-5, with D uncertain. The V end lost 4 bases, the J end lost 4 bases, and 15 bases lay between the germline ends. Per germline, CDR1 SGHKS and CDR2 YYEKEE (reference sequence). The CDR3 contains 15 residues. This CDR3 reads CASSQALEPYNEQFF. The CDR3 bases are TGTGCCAGCAGCCAGGCTCTGGAACCGTACAATGAGCAGTTCTTC.

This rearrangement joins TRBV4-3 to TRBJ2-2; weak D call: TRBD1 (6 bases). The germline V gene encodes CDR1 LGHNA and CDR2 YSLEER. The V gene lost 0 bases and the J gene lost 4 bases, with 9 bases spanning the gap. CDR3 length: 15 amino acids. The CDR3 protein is CASSQDRGVTGELFF. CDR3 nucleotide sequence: TGCGCCAGCAGCCAAGACAGGGGAGTCACCGGGGAGCTGTTTTTT.

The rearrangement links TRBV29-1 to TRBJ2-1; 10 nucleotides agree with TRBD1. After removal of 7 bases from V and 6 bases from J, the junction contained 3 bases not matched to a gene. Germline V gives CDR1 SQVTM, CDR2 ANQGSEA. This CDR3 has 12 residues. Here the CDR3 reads CSGQGAGNEQFF. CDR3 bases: TGCAGCGGACAGGGGGCGGGCAATGAGCAGTTCTTC.

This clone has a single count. Here the CDR3 DNA reads TGCGCCAGCAGCCAAGAGCTGGTCGTGGGGGCCTCCTACGAGCAGTACTTC. Translating gives CASSQELVVGASYEQYF. The chain employs TRBV4-3 and TRBJ2-7, with D perhaps matching TRBD1 (6 bases). The CDR3 totals 17 residues. With 0 bases removed from V and 0 bases from J, the gap between germline ends came to 15 bases. CDR1 is LGHNA and CDR2 is YSLEER in the germline V gene.

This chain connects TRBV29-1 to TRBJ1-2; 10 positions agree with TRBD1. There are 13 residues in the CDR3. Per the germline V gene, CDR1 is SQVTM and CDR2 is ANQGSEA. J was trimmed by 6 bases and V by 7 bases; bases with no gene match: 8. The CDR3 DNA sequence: TGCAGCGCAGAGACCGGGACAGGGGATGGCTACACCTTC. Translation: CSAETGTGDGYTF.

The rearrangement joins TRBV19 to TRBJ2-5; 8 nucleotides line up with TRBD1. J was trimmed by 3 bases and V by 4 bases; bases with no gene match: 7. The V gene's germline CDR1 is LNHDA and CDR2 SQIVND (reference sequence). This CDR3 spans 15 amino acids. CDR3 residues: CASSNRQGPKETQYF. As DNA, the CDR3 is TGTGCCAGTAGTAATAGACAGGGGCCAAAAGAGACCCAGTACTTC.

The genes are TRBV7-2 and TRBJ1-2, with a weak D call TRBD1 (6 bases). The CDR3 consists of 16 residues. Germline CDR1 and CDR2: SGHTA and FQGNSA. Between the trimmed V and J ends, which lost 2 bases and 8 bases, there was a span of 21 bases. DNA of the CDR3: TGTGCCAGCAGCTTACAATCGGGACATGTAACGAAGGGCTACACCTTC. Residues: CASSLQSGHVTKGYTF.

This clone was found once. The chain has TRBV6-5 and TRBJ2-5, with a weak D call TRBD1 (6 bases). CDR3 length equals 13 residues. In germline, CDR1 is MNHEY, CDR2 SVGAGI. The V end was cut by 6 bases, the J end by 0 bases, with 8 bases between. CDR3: CASRDSHQETQYF. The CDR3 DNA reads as TGTGCCAGCAGGGACAGTCACCAAGAGACCCAGTACTTC.

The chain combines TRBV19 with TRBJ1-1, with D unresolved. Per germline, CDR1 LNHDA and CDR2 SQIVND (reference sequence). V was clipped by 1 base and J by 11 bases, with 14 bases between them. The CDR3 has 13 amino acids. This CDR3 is CASSIGGGSQAFF. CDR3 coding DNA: TGTGCCAGTAGTATAGGAGGTGGCAGTCAGGCTTTCTTT.

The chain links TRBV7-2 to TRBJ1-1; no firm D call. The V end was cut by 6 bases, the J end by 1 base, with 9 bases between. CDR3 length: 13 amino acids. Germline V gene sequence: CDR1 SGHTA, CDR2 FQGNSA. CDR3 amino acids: CASSQQRNTEAFF. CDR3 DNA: TGTGCCAGCAGTCAACAGAGGAACACTGAAGCTTTCTTT. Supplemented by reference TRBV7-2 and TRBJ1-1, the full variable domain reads GAGVSQSPSNKVTEKGKDVELRCDPISGHTALYWYRQSLGQGLEFLIYFQGNSAPDKSGLPSDRFSAERTGGSVSTLTIQRTQQEDSAVYLCASSQQRNTEAFFGQGTRLTVV.

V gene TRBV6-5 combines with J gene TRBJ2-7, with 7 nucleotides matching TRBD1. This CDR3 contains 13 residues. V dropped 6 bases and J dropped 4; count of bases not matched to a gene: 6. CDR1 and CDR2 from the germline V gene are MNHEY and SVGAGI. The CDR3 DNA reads TGTGCCAGCAGCGCCGACAGGGAATACGAGCAGTACTTC. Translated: CASSADREYEQYF.

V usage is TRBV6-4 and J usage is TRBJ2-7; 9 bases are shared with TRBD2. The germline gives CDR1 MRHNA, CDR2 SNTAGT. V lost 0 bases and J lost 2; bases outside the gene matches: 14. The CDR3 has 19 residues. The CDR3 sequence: CASSDSLGLWTSETYEQYF. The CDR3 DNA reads TGTGCCAGCAGTGACTCGTTGGGCCTCTGGACTAGCGAAACCTACGAGCAGTACTTC.